This T cell receptor (beta chain) is drawn from a study of PD-1 blockade in mismatch repair-deficient tumors. Concerning this clone: Its antigen is still unknown.

Measured with immunoSEQ multiplex PCR; TCRdb has only the in-frame clones, and not every one. This table holds around 9,200 clones, about 90% found once. Time point specified: approximately ten-day in vitro stimulation with candidate mutation-associated neoantigen peptide 1. The sample in question was cells cultured in vitro, obtained from a patient treated with pembrolizumab. The sequence was obtained from an adult with mismatch repair-deficient cancer.

DNA for the CDR3: TGTGCCAGCAGTTACAGAGGGGGAGAAGCTTTCTTT. It encodes CASSYRGGEAFF. This chain connects TRBV6-5 to TRBJ1-1; the D gene is possibly TRBD1 (6 bases). The V gene lost 2 bases and the J gene lost 8 bases, with 9 bases spanning the gap. The CDR3 is 12 residues long. The germline CDR1 and CDR2 sequences are MNHEY and SVGAGI.